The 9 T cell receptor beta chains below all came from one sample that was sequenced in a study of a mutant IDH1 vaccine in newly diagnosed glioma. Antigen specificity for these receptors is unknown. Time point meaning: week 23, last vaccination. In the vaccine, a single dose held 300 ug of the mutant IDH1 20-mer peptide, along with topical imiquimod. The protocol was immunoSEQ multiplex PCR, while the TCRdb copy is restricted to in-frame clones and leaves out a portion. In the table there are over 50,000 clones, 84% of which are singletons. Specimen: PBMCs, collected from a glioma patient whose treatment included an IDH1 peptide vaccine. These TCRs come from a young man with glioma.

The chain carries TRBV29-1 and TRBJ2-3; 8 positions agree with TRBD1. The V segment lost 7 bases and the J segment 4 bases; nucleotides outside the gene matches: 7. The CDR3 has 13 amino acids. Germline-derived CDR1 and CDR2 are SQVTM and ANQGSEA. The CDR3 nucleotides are TGCAGCGGGACAGGGAGAGTACCAGATACGCAGTATTTT. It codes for CSGTGRVPDTQYF.

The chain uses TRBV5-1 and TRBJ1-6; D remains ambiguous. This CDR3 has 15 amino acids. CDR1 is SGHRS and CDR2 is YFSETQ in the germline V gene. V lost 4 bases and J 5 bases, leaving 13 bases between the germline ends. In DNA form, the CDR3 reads TGCGCCAGCAGCCCGGAAAGGGCAAATAATTCACCCCTCCACTTT. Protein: CASSPERANNSPLHF.

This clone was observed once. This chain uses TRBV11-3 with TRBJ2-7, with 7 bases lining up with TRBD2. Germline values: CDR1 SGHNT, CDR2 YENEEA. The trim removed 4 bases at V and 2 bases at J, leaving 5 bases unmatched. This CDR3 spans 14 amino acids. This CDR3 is CASSSGGRTYEQYF. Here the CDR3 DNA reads TGTGCCAGCAGCTCGGGCGGGAGAACCTACGAGCAGTACTTC.

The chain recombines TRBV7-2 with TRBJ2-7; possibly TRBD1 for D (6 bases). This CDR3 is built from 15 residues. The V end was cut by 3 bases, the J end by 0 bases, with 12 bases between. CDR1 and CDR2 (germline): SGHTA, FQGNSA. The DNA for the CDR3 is TGTGCCAGCAGCTTTCAGACAGGTGACTCCTACGAGCAGTACTTC. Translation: CASSFQTGDSYEQYF.

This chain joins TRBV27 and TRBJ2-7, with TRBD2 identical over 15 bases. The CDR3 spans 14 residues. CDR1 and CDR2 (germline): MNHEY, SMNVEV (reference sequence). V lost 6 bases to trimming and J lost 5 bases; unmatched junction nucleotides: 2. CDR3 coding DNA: TGTGCCAGCAGCGGGACTAGCGGGGGGCACGAGCAGTACTTC. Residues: CASSGTSGGHEQYF.

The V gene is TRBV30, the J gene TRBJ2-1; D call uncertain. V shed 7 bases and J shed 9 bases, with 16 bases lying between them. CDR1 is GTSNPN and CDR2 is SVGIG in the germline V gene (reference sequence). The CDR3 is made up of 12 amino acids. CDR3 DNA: TGTGCCTCCTCTTTAGTGAGGACTGAGCAGTTCTTC. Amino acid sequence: CASSLVRTEQFF.

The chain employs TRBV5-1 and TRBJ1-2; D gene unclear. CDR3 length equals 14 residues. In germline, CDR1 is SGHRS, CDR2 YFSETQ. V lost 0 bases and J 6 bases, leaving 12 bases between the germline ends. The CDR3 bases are TGCGCCAGCAGCTTGGATCCCGAACTTAATGGCTACACCTTC. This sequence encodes CASSLDPELNGYTF.

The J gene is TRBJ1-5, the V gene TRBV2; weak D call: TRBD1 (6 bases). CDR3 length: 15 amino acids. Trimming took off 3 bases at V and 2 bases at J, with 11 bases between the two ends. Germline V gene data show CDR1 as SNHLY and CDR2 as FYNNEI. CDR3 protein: CASSDERGGNQPQHF. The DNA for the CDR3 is TGTGCCAGCAGTGATGAAAGGGGGGGCAATCAGCCCCAGCATTTT.

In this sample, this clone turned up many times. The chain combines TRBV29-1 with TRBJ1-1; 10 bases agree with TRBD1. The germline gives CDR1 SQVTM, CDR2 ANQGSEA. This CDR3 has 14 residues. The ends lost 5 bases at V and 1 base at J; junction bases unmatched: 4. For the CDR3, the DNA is TGCAGCGTTAGACAGGGGGCAAGGAACACTGAAGCTTTCTTT. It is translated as CSVRQGARNTEAFF.